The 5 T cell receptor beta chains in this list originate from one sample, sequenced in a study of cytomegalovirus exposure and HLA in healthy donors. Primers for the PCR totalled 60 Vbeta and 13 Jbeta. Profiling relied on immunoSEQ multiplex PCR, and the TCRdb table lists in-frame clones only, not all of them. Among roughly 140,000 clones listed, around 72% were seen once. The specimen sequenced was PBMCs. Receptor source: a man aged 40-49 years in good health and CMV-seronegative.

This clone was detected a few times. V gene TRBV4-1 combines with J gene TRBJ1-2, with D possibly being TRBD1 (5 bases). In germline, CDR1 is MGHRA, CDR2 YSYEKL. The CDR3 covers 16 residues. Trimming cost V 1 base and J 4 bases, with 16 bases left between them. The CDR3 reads CASSQAGAGPSYGYTF. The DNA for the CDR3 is TGCGCCAGCAGCCAAGCAGGCGCAGGGCCAAGCTATGGCTACACCTTC.

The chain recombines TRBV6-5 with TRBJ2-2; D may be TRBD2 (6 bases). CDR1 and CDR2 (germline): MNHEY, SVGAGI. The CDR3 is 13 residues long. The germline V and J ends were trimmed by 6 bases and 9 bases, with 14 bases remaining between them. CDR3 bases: TGTGCCAGCAGCCCGACTAGACTACGGGAGCTGTTTTTT. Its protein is CASSPTRLRELFF.

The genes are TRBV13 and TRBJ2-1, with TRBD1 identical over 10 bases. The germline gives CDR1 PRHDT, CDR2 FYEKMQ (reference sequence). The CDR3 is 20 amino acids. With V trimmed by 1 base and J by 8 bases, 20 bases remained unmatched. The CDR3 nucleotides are TGTGCCAGCAGCTTAGTTGTTAGCCGCCTCCGGGACAGGGGTCAGCATGAGCAGTTCTTC. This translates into CASSLVVSRLRDRGQHEQFF. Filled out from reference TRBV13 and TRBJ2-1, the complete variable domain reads AAGVIQSPRHLIKEKRETATLKCYPIPRHDTVYWYQQGPGQDPQFLISFYEKMQSDKGSIPDRFSAQQFSDYHSELNMSSLELGDSALYFCASSLVVSRLRDRGQHEQFFGPGTRLTVL.

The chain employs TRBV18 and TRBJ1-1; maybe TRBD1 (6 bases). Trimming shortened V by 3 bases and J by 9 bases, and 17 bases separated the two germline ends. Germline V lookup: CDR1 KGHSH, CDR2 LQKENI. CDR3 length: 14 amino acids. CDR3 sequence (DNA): TGTGCCAGCTCACCCGCGTCAGGGGCGGATAAAGCTTTCTTT. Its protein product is CASSPASGADKAFF.

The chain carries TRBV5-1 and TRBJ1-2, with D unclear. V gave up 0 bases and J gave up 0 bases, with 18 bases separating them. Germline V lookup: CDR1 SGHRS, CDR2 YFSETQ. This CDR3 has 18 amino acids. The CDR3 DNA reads TGCGCCAGCAGCTTGGCCCACCCCTCCCCAGGAACTAACTATGGCTACACCTTC. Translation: CASSLAHPSPGTNYGYTF.